Reported below is one T cell receptor beta chain. CDR1 and CDR2 from the germline V gene are SGHDT and YYEEEE. Deletions cut 0 bases from V and 8 bases from J, with 14 bases between. This CDR3 is built from 14 residues. This entry belongs to a study of blood T cell repertoires in COVID-19. Whole-study context: Spain, Italy and the United States supplied samples that represented acute and convalescent COVID-19. Nucleic acid was either cDNA or gDNA, and it came from T cells, B-cell-depleted T cells, or PBMCs.

Assay: immunoSEQ multiplex PCR; the TCRdb copy retains only in-frame clones and omits some. The table includes hundreds of thousands of clones, 80% to 90% detected once. In terms of age and location, participants ranged from about 18 to 95 years and lived in fewer than 30 US areas. Participants reported their clinical history, and cohort assignment relied on those reports. This sequence originates from a young woman who had recovered from COVID-19. Sequences were obtained from PBMCs or T cells enriched from blood (not recorded which). The chain couples TRBV5-6 to TRBJ1-2, with D possibly being TRBD1 (5 bases). The DNA for the CDR3 is TGTGCCAGCAGCTTGGCCAGGGAAAAGATCGGCTACACCTTC. This encodes CASSLAREKIGYTF.